These 16 T cell receptor beta chains share one sample of origin, sequenced in a study of human T cells and chemical hapten exposure. TCRdb independently ran MiXCR on the RACE reads; one entry per CDR3 protein. The sample holds some 84,000 distinct CDR3 sequences, over 9.5% seen once. Time point indicated: patch test 2, 6 weeks after DPC sensitization. Treatment here: therapeutic diphenylcyclopropenone sensitization with weekly scalp DPC. Sequenced material: whole blood, taken in connection with sensitization to the hapten diphenylcyclopropenone (DPC). These receptors all stem from a woman aged 45-60 years with alopecia areata. Some clones in this sample may be carry-over from other donors' samples.

This clonotype appeared a few times. V is TRBV28 and J is TRBJ2-1; TRBD2 aligns across 12 bases. Trimming at V came to 7 bases and at J to 9 bases, leaving 7 bases not matched to a gene. The CDR3 consists of 14 residues. The germline gives CDR1 MDHEN, CDR2 SYDVKM. CDR3 protein: CASTFRLAGAEQFF. As DNA, the CDR3 is TGTGCCAGCACCTTCCGACTAGCGGGAGCTGAGCAGTTCTTC.

This clonotype was seen many times. J is TRBJ2-2 and V is TRBV5-1, with D possibly being TRBD1 (5 bases). Trimming removed 4 bases from V and 0 bases from J, with 7 bases in between. Germline lookup yields CDR1 SGHRS and CDR2 YFSETQ. This CDR3 contains 14 residues. CDR3 loop: CASSLGANTGELFF. As DNA, the CDR3 is TGCGCCAGCAGCCTAGGGGCGAACACCGGGGAGCTGTTTTTT.

This clonotype has only a few counts. This chain connects TRBV28 to TRBJ1-5; D might be TRBD1 (5 bases). V lost 1 base and J lost 7, with 11 bases in between. The germline V gene has CDR1 MDHEN and CDR2 SYDVKM. This CDR3 is 14 amino acids long. The CDR3 loop is CASSLSSGIQPQHF. CDR3 bases: TGTGCCAGCAGTTTATCGTCAGGGATCCAGCCCCAGCATTTT.

In this sample, this clonotype turned up a few times. V is TRBV20-1 and J is TRBJ1-5, with D unresolved. The germline gives CDR1 DFQATT, CDR2 SNEGSKA (reference sequence). Trimming left V 5 bases short and J 2 bases short, with 10 bases between. The CDR3 sequence is 13 residues long. DNA of the CDR3: TGCAGTGCTGATCCCGGGGGCAATCAGCCCCAGCATTTT. It encodes CSADPGGNQPQHF.

This clonotype was found many times. This chain links TRBV18 with TRBJ2-7; 10 bases line up with TRBD2. V shed 3 bases and J 2 bases; nucleotides not matched to a gene: 4. The length of the CDR3 is 15 residues. From germline, CDR1 is KGHSH and CDR2 LQKENI. The CDR3 bases are TGTGCCAGCTCACCCCGGACTAGCGGTGCCTACGAGCAGTACTTC. Amino acid sequence: CASSPRTSGAYEQYF.

The chain uses TRBV7-2 and TRBJ2-1; tentatively, D is TRBD1 or TRBD2 (6 bases each). V dropped 2 bases and J dropped 6 bases, with 11 bases sitting between them. Germline CDR1 and CDR2: SGHTA and FQGNSA. CDR3 size: 14 residues. The chain's CDR3 is CASSLKGGSNEQFF. In DNA form, the CDR3 reads TGTGCCAGCAGCTTAAAGGGGGGTAGCAATGAGCAGTTCTTC. Full variable domain (missing parts from reference TRBV7-2 and TRBJ2-1): GAGVSQSPSNKVTEKGKDVELRCDPISGHTALYWYRQSLGQGLEFLIYFQGNSAPDKSGLPSDRFSAERTGGSVSTLTIQRTQQEDSAVYLCASSLKGGSNEQFFGPGTRLTVL.

The chain has TRBV4-3 and TRBJ1-1; D not resolved. CDR3 length: 15 amino acids. Trimming removed 4 bases from V and 8 bases from J, with 20 bases in between. CDR1 is LGHNA and CDR2 is YSLEER in the germline V gene. CDR3 residues: CASSLNPGLTREAFF. As DNA, the CDR3 is TGCGCCAGCAGCCTGAACCCGGGCCTCACAAGAGAAGCTTTCTTT.

This clonotype was found many times. The rearrangement joins TRBV5-1 to TRBJ1-1; the D is unclear. Germline V lookup: CDR1 SGHRS, CDR2 YFSETQ. The CDR3 runs to 15 residues. Trimming stripped 1 base from V and 0 bases from J, with 10 bases between. The CDR3, as DNA: TGCGCCAGCAGCTTGTACGAGGTGGTGAACACTGAAGCTTTCTTT. Its translation: CASSLYEVVNTEAFF. The full variable domain, completed using reference TRBV5-1 and TRBJ1-1, is KAGVTQTPRYLIKTRGQQVTLSCSPISGHRSVSWYQQTPGQGLQFLFEYFSETQRNKGNFPGRFSGRQFSNSRSEMNVSTLELGDSALYLCASSLYEVVNTEAFFGQGTRLTVV.

Note on this clonotype: Here the CDR3 omits its conserved ending phenylalanine or tryptophan, so a read error is the likely source. The gene calls are TRBV11-2 and TRBJ1-1; D is possibly TRBD1 (5 bases). The V and J ends lost 5 bases and 3 bases respectively, with 10 bases between them. The CDR3 is 13 amino acids. Germline CDR1 SGHAT, CDR2 FQNNGV. The CDR3 loop is CASSPGRHTEAFL. CDR3 bases: TGTGCCAGCAGCCCGGGACGGCACACTGAAGCTTTCTTA.

This sequence joins TRBV7-9 and TRBJ2-3; the D is unclear. The CDR3 is 13 amino acids. CDR1 is SEHNR and CDR2 is FQNEAQ in the germline V gene (reference sequence). Deletions cut 5 bases from V and 2 bases from J, with 8 bases between. CDR3 DNA: TGTGCCAGCAGCCAATCGGTCACAGATACGCAGTATTTT. Amino acid sequence: CASSQSVTDTQYF.

This clonotype was observed at least ten times. The CDR3 region is CSVRTASSYEQYF. The CDR3 region has the DNA TGCAGCGTTAGGACAGCCAGCTCCTACGAGCAGTACTTC. The chain employs TRBV29-1 and TRBJ2-7, with D possibly matching TRBD1 (6 bases). The CDR3 runs 13 residues. In germline, CDR1 is SQVTM, CDR2 ANQGSEA. The V gene lost 5 bases and the J gene lost 0 bases, with 11 bases spanning the gap.

This clonotype occurred a few times. This sequence joins TRBV3-1 and TRBJ2-2, with TRBD2 identical over 7 bases. CDR3 length: 16 amino acids. Germline CDR1 LGHDT, CDR2 YNNKEL (reference sequence). V was pared by 4 bases and J by 3 bases, with 8 bases of the junction left unmatched. CDR3 bases: TGTGCCAGCAGCCCCCGAGCTAGCGGAGACACCGGGGAGCTGTTTTTT. Its translation: CASSPRASGDTGELFF.

This clonotype occurred many times. The chain combines TRBV20-1 with TRBJ2-6, with D hard to call. This CDR3 has 15 amino acids. V lost 0 bases and J lost 0, with 6 bases in between. CDR1 and CDR2 (germline): DFQATT, SNEGSKA (reference sequence). The CDR3 loop is CSARDLSSGANVLTF. In DNA form, the CDR3 reads TGCAGTGCTAGAGATCTCAGCTCTGGGGCCAACGTCCTGACTTTC.

This chain links TRBV4-1 with TRBJ2-2, with 8 bases matching TRBD2. The CDR3 runs to 17 residues. J was trimmed by 7 bases and V by 4 bases; bases with no gene match: 14. Germline CDR1 is MGHRA and CDR2 is YSYEKL. In DNA, the CDR3 is TGCGCCAGCAGCCCCCGCGGGGGCGGGGGGCTCGGCGGGGAGCTGTTTTTT. This sequence encodes CASSPRGGGGLGGELFF.

The DNA for the CDR3 is TGTGCTCACGGGCTAGCGGGAGGGCCCTCGTACGAGCAGTACTTC. It translates to CAHGLAGGPSYEQYF. V usage is TRBV28 and J usage is TRBJ2-7; 12 bases fit TRBD2. This CDR3 is built from 15 residues. CDR1 is MDHEN and CDR2 is SYDVKM in the germline V gene.

This CDR3 reads CASSLAVANEQFF. In DNA form, the CDR3 reads TGTGCCAGCAGTTTAGCGGTCGCCAATGAGCAGTTCTTC. The rearrangement joins TRBV12-3 or TRBV12-4 to TRBJ2-1; D gene ambiguous. This CDR3 is 13 amino acids long. Trimming left V 0 bases short and J 6 bases short, with 6 bases between.